These T cell receptor beta chains were read from a single sample in a study of CD8+ T cells in alopecia areata. Produced via immunoSEQ multiplex PCR; TCRdb's table is partial and in-frame only. In the table there are over 95,000 clones, 50% to 65% of which are singletons. This sample comprised CD4+ T cells sorted from blood, obtained at week 24, from a patient treated with tofacitinib. The receptors were gathered from a human donor with alopecia areata. Each CDR3 is given without its conserved first and last residue. D genes are given only for firm matches.

CDR3 length: 11; V gene: TRBV30; D gene: -; J gene: TRBJ2-2; CDR3 protein: AAGWGNTGELF
CDR3 length: 12; V gene: TRBV4-1; D gene: TRBD2; J gene: TRBJ2-5; CDR3 protein: ASTPAGGPETQY
CDR3 length: 12; V gene: TRBV10-1; D gene: -; J gene: TRBJ1-2; CDR3 protein: ASSDAGYNYGYT
CDR3 length: 10; V gene: TRBV5-1; D gene: -; J gene: TRBJ1-6; CDR3 protein: ASSLPGEPLH
CDR3 length: 12; V gene: TRBV27; D gene: -; J gene: TRBJ2-5; CDR3 protein: ASSLSKAEETQY
CDR3 length: 12; V gene: TRBV5-1; D gene: -; J gene: TRBJ2-5; CDR3 protein: ASSFGAYQETQY
CDR3 length: 10; V gene: TRBV29-1; D gene: -; J gene: TRBJ2-3; CDR3 protein: SVCPSTDTQY
CDR3 length: 15; V gene: TRBV29-1; D gene: TRBD2; J gene: TRBJ2-3; CDR3 protein: SVESLAGGPGTDTQY
CDR3 length: 10; V gene: TRBV29-1; D gene: TRBD2; J gene: TRBJ2-7; CDR3 protein: SVAGTTDEQY
CDR3 length: 12; V gene: TRBV18; D gene: -; J gene: TRBJ1-1; CDR3 protein: ASSQARMNTEAF
CDR3 length: 14; V gene: TRBV4-1; D gene: -; J gene: TRBJ2-3; CDR3 protein: ASSRNDRRRADTQY
CDR3 length: 10; V gene: TRBV23-1; D gene: -; J gene: TRBJ2-7; CDR3 protein: ASGTWSYEQY
CDR3 length: 12; V gene: TRBV2; D gene: TRBD1; J gene: TRBJ1-5; CDR3 protein: ASKVGTVNQPQH
CDR3 length: 12; V gene: TRBV4-1; D gene: -; J gene: TRBJ2-2; CDR3 protein: ASSQVGGTGELF
CDR3 length: 9; V gene: TRBV29-1; D gene: -; J gene: TRBJ2-1; CDR3 protein: SAGSGSEQF
CDR3 length: 11; V gene: TRBV7-2; D gene: -; J gene: TRBJ1-1; CDR3 protein: ASSEIRGTEAF
CDR3 length: 15; V gene: TRBV27; D gene: -; J gene: TRBJ1-2; CDR3 protein: ASSRAIVAGVNYGYT
CDR3 length: 12; V gene: TRBV15; D gene: -; J gene: TRBJ2-7; CDR3 protein: ATSRDFQNYEQY
CDR3 length: 10; V gene: TRBV29-1; D gene: -; J gene: TRBJ2-5; CDR3 protein: SVQRGAKTQY
CDR3 length: 11; V gene: TRBV9; D gene: -; J gene: TRBJ2-5; CDR3 protein: ASSVVGGETQY
CDR3 length: 12; V gene: TRBV2; D gene: -; J gene: TRBJ1-2; CDR3 protein: ASNPSLMNYGYT
CDR3 length: 11; V gene: TRBV6-5; D gene: TRBD1; J gene: TRBJ2-1; CDR3 protein: ASRRDSYNEQF
CDR3 length: 13; V gene: TRBV27; D gene: TRBD1; J gene: TRBJ1-6; CDR3 protein: ASSLSTGGNSPLH
CDR3 length: 10; V gene: TRBV30; D gene: -; J gene: TRBJ1-2; CDR3 protein: ALGGTLYGYT
CDR3 length: 12; V gene: TRBV15; D gene: TRBD1; J gene: TRBJ2-2; CDR3 protein: AAKTGTGPGELF
CDR3 length: 13; V gene: TRBV5-1; D gene: -; J gene: TRBJ2-2; CDR3 protein: ASSPLAGRTGELF
CDR3 length: 13; V gene: TRBV6-5; D gene: TRBD1; J gene: TRBJ2-2; CDR3 protein: ASSPGQGSAGELF
CDR3 length: 14; V gene: TRBV5-1; D gene: TRBD2; J gene: TRBJ2-3; CDR3 protein: ASSLATSGAPDTQY
CDR3 length: 13; V gene: TRBV5-1; D gene: -; J gene: TRBJ2-7; CDR3 protein: ASSPTGQSSYEQY
CDR3 length: 12; V gene: TRBV5-1; D gene: -; J gene: TRBJ2-7; CDR3 protein: ASSRDKNLYEQY
CDR3 length: 14; V gene: TRBV30; D gene: TRBD2; J gene: TRBJ2-1; CDR3 protein: AWSVPGGGDYNEQF
CDR3 length: 12; V gene: TRBV7-2; D gene: -; J gene: TRBJ2-5; CDR3 protein: ANVWGDPHETQY